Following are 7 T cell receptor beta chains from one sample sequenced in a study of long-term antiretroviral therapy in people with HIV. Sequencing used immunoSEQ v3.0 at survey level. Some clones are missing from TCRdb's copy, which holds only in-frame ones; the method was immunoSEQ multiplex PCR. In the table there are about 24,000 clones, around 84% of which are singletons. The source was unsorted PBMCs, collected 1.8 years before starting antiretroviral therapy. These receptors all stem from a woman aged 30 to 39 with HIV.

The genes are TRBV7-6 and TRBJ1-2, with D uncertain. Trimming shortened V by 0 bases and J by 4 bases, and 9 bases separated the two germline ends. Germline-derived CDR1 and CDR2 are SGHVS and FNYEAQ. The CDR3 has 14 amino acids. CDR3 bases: TGTGCCAGCAGCTTAGCCCCGACTCGCTATGGCTACACCTTC. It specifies CASSLAPTRYGYTF. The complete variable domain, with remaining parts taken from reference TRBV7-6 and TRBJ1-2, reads GAGVSQSPRYKVTKRGQDVALRCDPISGHVSLYWYRQALGQGPEFLTYFNYEAQQDKSGLPNDRFSAERPEGSISTLTIQRTEQRDSAMYRCASSLAPTRYGYTFGSGTRLTVV.

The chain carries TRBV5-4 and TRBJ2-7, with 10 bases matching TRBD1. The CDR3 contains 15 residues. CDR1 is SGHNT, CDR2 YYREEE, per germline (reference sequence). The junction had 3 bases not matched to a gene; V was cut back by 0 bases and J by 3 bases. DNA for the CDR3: TGTGCCAGCAGCTTGGCGGGACAGGGGTTCTACGAGCAGTACTTC. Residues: CASSLAGQGFYEQYF.

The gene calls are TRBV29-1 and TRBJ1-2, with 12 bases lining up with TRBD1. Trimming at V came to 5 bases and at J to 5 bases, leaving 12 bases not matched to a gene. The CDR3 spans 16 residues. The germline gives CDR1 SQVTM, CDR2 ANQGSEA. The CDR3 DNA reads TGCAGCGTTCCGGGACAGGGGGCGCGATGGAGTTATGGCTACACCTTC. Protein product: CSVPGQGARWSYGYTF.

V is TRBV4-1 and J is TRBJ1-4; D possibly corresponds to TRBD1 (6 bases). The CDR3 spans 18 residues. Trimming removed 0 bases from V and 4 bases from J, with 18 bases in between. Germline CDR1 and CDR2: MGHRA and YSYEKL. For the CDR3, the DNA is TGCGCCAGCAGCCAAGATGGAGGTGTCAGGACAGTTAATGAAAAACTGTTTTTT. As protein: CASSQDGGVRTVNEKLFF.

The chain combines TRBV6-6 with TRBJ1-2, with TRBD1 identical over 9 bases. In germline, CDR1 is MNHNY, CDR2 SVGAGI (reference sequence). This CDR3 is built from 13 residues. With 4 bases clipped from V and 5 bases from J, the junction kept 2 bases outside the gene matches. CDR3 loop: CASSFGTGYGYTF. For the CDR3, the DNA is TGTGCCAGCAGTTTCGGGACAGGGTATGGCTACACCTTC.

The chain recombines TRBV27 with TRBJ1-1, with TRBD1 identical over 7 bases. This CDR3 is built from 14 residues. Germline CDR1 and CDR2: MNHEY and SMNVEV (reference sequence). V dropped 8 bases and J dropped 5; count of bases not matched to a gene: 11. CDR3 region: CASSARQGATEAFF. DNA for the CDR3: TGTGCCAGCTCCGCTCGACAGGGCGCGACTGAAGCTTTCTTT.

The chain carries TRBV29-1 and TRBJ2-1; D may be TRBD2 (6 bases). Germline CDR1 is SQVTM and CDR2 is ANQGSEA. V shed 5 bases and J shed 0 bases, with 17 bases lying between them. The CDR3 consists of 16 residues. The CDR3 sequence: CSVPVGGVSSYNEQFF. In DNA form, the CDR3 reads TGCAGCGTTCCGGTTGGCGGGGTGAGCTCCTACAATGAGCAGTTCTTC.